These 27 T cell receptor beta chains were all obtained from the same sample, sequenced in a study of PD-1 blockade in classical Hodgkin lymphoma. Produced via immunoSEQ multiplex PCR; TCRdb's table is partial and in-frame only. This repertoire shows fewer than 90,000 clones, 89% found once; its top ten account for roughly 21%. No patient escaped relapse after autologous stem cell transplantation, and brentuximab vedotin exposure varied. The sample here was peripheral blood mononuclear cells (PBMCs), taken at baseline. The receptor set was obtained from a human donor with classical Hodgkin lymphoma.

V usage is TRBV28 and J usage is TRBJ1-1; TRBD1 agrees at 9 bases. The CDR3 totals 15 residues. The germline V gene encodes CDR1 MDHEN and CDR2 SYDVKM. Unmatched junction bases numbered 3, after V lost 2 bases and J lost 2 bases. The CDR3 region is CASSLKGQGNTEAFF. The CDR3, as DNA: TGTGCCAGCAGTTTAAAGGGACAGGGCAACACTGAAGCTTTCTTT.

The chain has TRBV7-6 and TRBJ2-3, with a tentative D call TRBD1 (5 bases). V gave up 5 bases and J gave up 0 bases, with 9 bases separating them. Germline CDR1 reads SGHVS; CDR2 reads FNYEAQ. The CDR3 length is 14 residues. The CDR3: CASSQQDSTDTQYF. The CDR3 DNA follows: TGTGCCAGCAGCCAACAGGACAGCACAGATACGCAGTATTTT. The full variable domain, its missing parts supplied by reference TRBV7-6 and TRBJ2-3, is GAGVSQSPRYKVTKRGQDVALRCDPISGHVSLYWYRQALGQGPEFLTYFNYEAQQDKSGLPNDRFSAERPEGSISTLTIQRTEQRDSAMYRCASSQQDSTDTQYFGPGTRLTVL.

V gene TRBV29-1 combines with J gene TRBJ2-6, with 8 positions matching TRBD1. J was trimmed by 2 bases and V by 6 bases; bases with no gene match: 3. The CDR3 consists of 14 residues. CDR1 is SQVTM, CDR2 ANQGSEA, per germline. CDR3 region: CSVGQGTGANVLTF. The CDR3 coding sequence is TGCAGCGTAGGACAGGGAACTGGGGCCAACGTCCTGACTTTC.

This chain links TRBV4-1 with TRBJ2-5; 10 bases align to TRBD2. The ends lost 0 bases at V and 5 bases at J; junction bases unmatched: 6. The germline V gene encodes CDR1 MGHRA and CDR2 YSYEKL. The CDR3 contains 16 residues. CDR3 DNA sequence: TGCGCCAGCAGCCAAGAGGTACTAGCGGGAAGGGAGACCCAGTACTTC. It is translated as CASSQEVLAGRETQYF.

As DNA, the CDR3 is TGTGCCAGCACCACTTCTAGTAACTATGGCTACACCTTC. Its protein is CASTTSSNYGYTF. The chain combines TRBV5-4 with TRBJ1-2; no reliable D call. Germline CDR1 and CDR2: SGHNT and YYREEE (reference sequence). The germline V and J ends were trimmed by 6 bases and 1 base, with 10 bases remaining between them. CDR3 length equals 13 residues.

The V gene is TRBV7-9, the J gene TRBJ1-2, with D tentatively TRBD1 (6 bases). The germline gives CDR1 SEHNR, CDR2 FQNEAQ (reference sequence). V gave up 5 bases and J gave up 4 bases, with 11 bases separating them. CDR3 length: 13 residues. CDR3 coding DNA: TGTGCCAGCAGCCGAACAGGGCTCTATGGCTACACCTTC. Encoded protein: CASSRTGLYGYTF.

The rearrangement uses TRBV5-8 and TRBJ2-5; D possibly corresponds to TRBD2 (6 bases). V lost 0 bases and J lost 1, with 22 bases in between. Per germline, CDR1 SGHTS and CDR2 YDEGEE. CDR3 length equals 19 residues. The CDR3 nucleotides read TGTGCCAGCAGCTTGGCCATTAGGTTTGCTAGCGCACCCCAAGAGACCCAGTACTTC. It translates to CASSLAIRFASAPQETQYF.

The genes are TRBV6-5 and TRBJ2-7, with 10 bases identical to TRBD1. There are 15 residues in the CDR3. The germline V gene has CDR1 MNHEY and CDR2 SVGAGI. After removal of 6 bases from V and 1 base from J, the junction contained 6 bases not matched to a gene. CDR3: CASRTRQGASYEQYF. The CDR3 bases are TGTGCCAGCAGGACCCGACAGGGGGCTTCCTACGAGCAGTACTTC.

The gene calls are TRBV5-4 and TRBJ1-1, with D unresolved. The V end was cut by 4 bases, the J end by 2 bases, with 6 bases between. Germline V gene data show CDR1 as SGHNT and CDR2 as YYREEE (reference sequence). The CDR3 loop spans 12 amino acids. The CDR3 spells CASSHINTEAFF. CDR3 DNA sequence: TGTGCCAGCAGCCATATCAACACTGAAGCTTTCTTT.

The V and J genes are TRBV7-8 and TRBJ2-7; D ambiguous. Trimming shortened V by 5 bases and J by 1 base, and 12 bases separated the two germline ends. The V gene's germline CDR1 is SGHVS and CDR2 FQNEAQ. This CDR3 has 14 residues. CDR3 in amino acids: CASSPTSWSYEQYF. Written as DNA, the CDR3 is TGTGCCAGCAGCCCAACCTCGTGGTCCTACGAGCAGTACTTC.

The V and J genes are TRBV7-2 and TRBJ2-4, with TRBD1 matching 11 bases. There are 14 residues in the CDR3. With 5 bases clipped from V and 6 bases from J, the junction kept 3 bases outside the gene matches. Germline V gene lookup returns CDR1 SGHTA and CDR2 FQGNSA. The CDR3 nucleotides are TGTGCCAGCAGCCCGGGGACAGGGGGAAACATTCAGTACTTC. Translating it yields CASSPGTGGNIQYF.

V is TRBV2 and J is TRBJ2-3; D possibly corresponds to TRBD1 (6 bases). Looked up from germline, CDR1 is SNHLY and CDR2 is FYNNEI. The CDR3 is 13 amino acids. V gave up 9 bases and J gave up 2 bases, with 12 bases separating them. CDR3 amino acids: CASCRDTTDTQYF. The DNA for the CDR3 is TGTGCCAGTTGCCGGGACACCACAGATACGCAGTATTTT.

This clone showed up just once. The rearrangement joins TRBV11-2 to TRBJ1-1; 10 positions match TRBD1. The junction had 13 bases not matched to a gene; V was cut back by 5 bases and J by 1 base. The CDR3 loop spans 18 amino acids. The V gene's germline CDR1 is SGHAT and CDR2 FQNNGV. This CDR3 is CASSLFRQGAVANTEAFF. The CDR3 DNA sequence: TGTGCCAGCAGCCTTTTCAGACAGGGGGCAGTAGCGAACACTGAAGCTTTCTTT.

The rearrangement links TRBV7-9 to TRBJ1-2; D gene unclear. The CDR3 runs 13 residues. Per the germline V gene, CDR1 is SEHNR and CDR2 is FQNEAQ (reference sequence). The V end lost 6 bases, the J end lost 7 bases, and 15 bases lay between the germline ends. CDR3 in amino acids: CASSQNGVGGYTF. The CDR3 DNA is TGTGCCAGCAGTCAAAACGGAGTCGGTGGCTACACCTTC.

The chain couples TRBV27 to TRBJ2-6; D remains ambiguous. V lost 4 bases and J lost 0, with 13 bases in between. In germline, CDR1 is MNHEY, CDR2 SMNVEV (reference sequence). The CDR3 runs to 17 residues. CDR3 sequence: CASSSLYSTSGANVLTF. CDR3 DNA sequence: TGTGCCAGCAGTTCCCTCTACTCCACCTCTGGGGCCAACGTCCTGACTTTC.

The chain combines TRBV28 with TRBJ1-5; D ambiguous. This CDR3 region has 14 residues. The V and J ends lost 1 base and 3 bases respectively, with 7 bases between them. The germline V gene encodes CDR1 MDHEN and CDR2 SYDVKM. The CDR3 DNA is TGTGCCAGCAGTTTATCAAGTCCCAATCAGCCCCAGCATTTT. Translation: CASSLSSPNQPQHF.

J is TRBJ2-2 and V is TRBV19; no firm D call. Trimming pared 9 bases from V and 0 bases from J, leaving 5 bases between. This CDR3 is 12 amino acids long. Germline CDR1 LNHDA, CDR2 SQIVND (reference sequence). CDR3 loop: CARDANTGELFF. The CDR3 coding sequence is TGTGCCAGGGACGCGAACACCGGGGAGCTGTTTTTT. Full variable domain (missing parts from reference TRBV19 and TRBJ2-2): DGGITQSPKYLFRKEGQNVTLSCEQNLNHDAMYWYRQDPGQGLRLIYYSQIVNDFQKGDIAEGYSVSREKKESFPLTVTSAQKNPTAFYLCARDANTGELFFGEGSRLTVL.

The chain is built from TRBV7-9 and TRBJ2-1, with 11 bases identical to TRBD2. CDR1 is SEHNR and CDR2 is FQNEAQ in the germline V gene (reference sequence). CDR3 size: 17 residues. With V trimmed by 5 bases and J by 5 bases, 11 bases remained unmatched. CDR3 region: CASSGERTSGSNNEQFF. The DNA of the CDR3 is TGTGCCAGCAGCGGAGAGAGGACTAGCGGGTCTAACAATGAGCAGTTCTTC.

The chain has TRBV9 and TRBJ1-1; 8 nucleotides match TRBD1. CDR3 size: 18 residues. The germline gives CDR1 SGDLS, CDR2 YYNGEE. V shed 0 bases and J 0 bases; nucleotides not matched to a gene: 10. DNA for the CDR3: TGTGCCAGCAGCGTAGTTCCCTCGAGACAGGGGATGAACACTGAAGCTTTCTTT. Translating it yields CASSVVPSRQGMNTEAFF. Full variable domain (rest looked up from reference TRBV9 and TRBJ1-1): DSGVTQTPKHLITATGQRVTLRCSPRSGDLSVYWYQQSLDQGLQFLIQYYNGEERAKGNILERFSAQQFPDLHSELNLSSLELGDSALYFCASSVVPSRQGMNTEAFFGQGTRLTVV.

The CDR3: CASSLDRWNQETQYF. Here the CDR3 DNA reads TGTGCCAGCAGCTTAGACAGGTGGAACCAAGAGACCCAGTACTTC. The chain uses TRBV7-2 and TRBJ2-5; D may be TRBD1 (5 bases). Looked up from germline, CDR1 is SGHTA and CDR2 is FQGNSA. V lost 1 base and J lost 0, with 9 bases in between. CDR3 length: 15 amino acids.

The rearrangement uses TRBV28 and TRBJ1-2, with D maybe TRBD1 (5 bases). There are 13 residues in the CDR3. Germline V gives CDR1 MDHEN, CDR2 SYDVKM. Trimming cost V 6 bases and J 4 bases, with 12 bases left between them. The CDR3 protein is CASSLGRLYGYTF. CDR3 nucleotide sequence: TGTGCCAGCAGCCTGGGACGCCTCTATGGCTACACCTTC.

This clone was observed once. J is TRBJ1-2 and V is TRBV2; maybe TRBD1 (6 bases). With 4 bases removed from V and 5 bases from J, the gap between germline ends came to 11 bases. Germline-derived CDR1 and CDR2 are SNHLY and FYNNEI. The CDR3 length is 13 residues. The CDR3 is CASSVPGEYGYTF. The CDR3 DNA reads TGTGCCAGCAGTGTGCCAGGGGAGTATGGCTACACCTTC.

This clone was observed a few times. CDR3 residues: CSVEGGSGRFQETQYF. CDR3 in DNA: TGCAGCGTTGAAGGCGGTAGCGGGAGGTTCCAAGAGACCCAGTACTTC. V gene TRBV29-1 combines with J gene TRBJ2-5; 10 bases agree with TRBD2. The germline V gene encodes CDR1 SQVTM and CDR2 ANQGSEA. The CDR3 sequence is 16 residues long. The junction had 6 bases not matched to a gene; V was cut back by 1 base and J by 1 base.

The rearrangement uses TRBV4-1 and TRBJ2-7; D is uncertain. Germline lookup yields CDR1 MGHRA and CDR2 YSYEKL. The CDR3 covers 16 residues. V dropped 0 bases and J dropped 4 bases, with 16 bases sitting between them. CDR3 region: CASSQEADRGLYEQYF. The CDR3 DNA follows: TGCGCCAGCAGCCAAGAGGCGGACCGCGGATTATACGAGCAGTACTTC.

V usage is TRBV27 and J usage is TRBJ2-7; TRBD1 agrees at 7 bases. The CDR3 extends over 13 amino acids. After removal of 6 bases from V and 1 base from J, the junction contained 3 bases not matched to a gene. Germline CDR1 MNHEY, CDR2 SMNVEV (reference sequence). Here the CDR3 DNA reads TGTGCCAGCAGCCTGACAGGGTCCTACGAGCAGTACTTC. Protein: CASSLTGSYEQYF.

V usage is TRBV29-1 and J usage is TRBJ1-2, with D perhaps TRBD1 (5 bases). Trimming shortened V by 3 bases and J by 8 bases, and 19 bases separated the two germline ends. This CDR3 is built from 14 residues. Germline loops: CDR1 SQVTM, CDR2 ANQGSEA. CDR3 amino acids: CSVDPLPGNLGYTF. The CDR3 region has the DNA TGCAGCGTTGACCCCTTACCAGGGAATTTGGGCTACACCTTC.

CDR3 residues: CASSDGRTGELFF. DNA for the CDR3: TGTGCCAGCAGTGATGGAAGGACCGGGGAGCTGTTTTTT. This chain links TRBV25-1 with TRBJ2-2; D unclear. Germline CDR1 is MGHDK and CDR2 is SYGVNS. The germline V and J ends were trimmed by 3 bases and 5 bases, with 7 bases remaining between them. The CDR3 sequence is 13 residues long.